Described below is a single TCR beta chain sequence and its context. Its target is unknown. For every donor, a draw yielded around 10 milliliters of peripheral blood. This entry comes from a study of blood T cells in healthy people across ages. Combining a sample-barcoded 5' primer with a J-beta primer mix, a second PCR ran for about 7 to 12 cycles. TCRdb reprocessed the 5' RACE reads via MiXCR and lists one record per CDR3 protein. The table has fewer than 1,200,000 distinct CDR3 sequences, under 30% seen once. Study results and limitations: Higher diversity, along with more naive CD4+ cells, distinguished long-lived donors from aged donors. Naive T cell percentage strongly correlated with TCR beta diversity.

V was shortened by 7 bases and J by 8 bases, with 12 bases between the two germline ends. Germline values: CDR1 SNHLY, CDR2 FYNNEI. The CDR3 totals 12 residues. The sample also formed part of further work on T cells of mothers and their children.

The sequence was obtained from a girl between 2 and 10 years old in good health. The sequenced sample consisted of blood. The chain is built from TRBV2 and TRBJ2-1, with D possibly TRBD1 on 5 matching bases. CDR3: CASNWGRDEQFF. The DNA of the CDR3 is TGTGCCAGCAATTGGGGCCGGGATGAGCAGTTCTTC.